The rows below give T cell receptor beta chains drawn from one sample of a study of cytomegalovirus exposure and HLA in healthy donors. TCRdb's table, derived via immunoSEQ multiplex PCR, lists solely in-frame clones and lacks some. The sample holds about 190,000 clones, roughly 80% seen once. The sample was PBMCs. The receptors shown here come from a man aged 50 to 60 in good health and CMV-seronegative. The CDR3 runs from the conserved cysteine through the conserved F or W. The order of the fields is clone size, J gene, V gene, D gene, CDR3 DNA, CDR3 protein. D genes are given only for firm matches. The size of a clone is reported for some rows only, either as once, few or many, or as a class for expanded clones.

clone_size: -; j_call: TRBJ1-6; v_call: TRBV6-5; d_call: -; cdr3_nt: TGTGCCAGCAGCCGGTTGGGTGGCGGTAATTCACCCCTCCACTTT; cdr3_aa: CASSRLGGGNSPLHF
clone_size: -; j_call: TRBJ1-2; v_call: TRBV27; d_call: -; cdr3_nt: TGTGCCAGCAGTTTCTCGCGGGGATCAGGCTATGGCTACACCTTC; cdr3_aa: CASSFSRGSGYGYTF
clone_size: -; j_call: TRBJ1-1; v_call: TRBV2; d_call: -; cdr3_nt: TGTGCCAGCAGCGAACGGTCGCGATCTACAGTTAACACTGAAGCTTTCTTT; cdr3_aa: CASSERSRSTVNTEAFF
clone_size: -; j_call: TRBJ2-2; v_call: TRBV28; d_call: -; cdr3_nt: TGTGCCAGCAGTTTATGGGGGACACTAGTTAACACCGGGGAGCTGTTTTTT; cdr3_aa: CASSLWGTLVNTGELFF
clone_size: -; j_call: TRBJ1-2; v_call: TRBV2; d_call: TRBD1; cdr3_nt: TGTGCCAGCACCCCTCAGAGGTCAGGGGGTGTCGACTATGGCTACACCTTC; cdr3_aa: CASTPQRSGGVDYGYTF
clone_size: -; j_call: TRBJ2-7; v_call: TRBV7-9; d_call: TRBD1; cdr3_nt: TGTGCCAGCTCGTTGACAGGGCCAACCTACGAGCAGTACTTC; cdr3_aa: CASSLTGPTYEQYF
clone_size: -; j_call: TRBJ1-6; v_call: TRBV7-9; d_call: TRBD1; cdr3_nt: TGTTCCAGCAGCCGGGACAGGCTTTCGGATTCACCCCTCCACTTT; cdr3_aa: CSSSRDRLSDSPLHF
clone_size: -; j_call: TRBJ1-2; v_call: TRBV7-8; d_call: -; cdr3_nt: TGTGCCAGCAGCCCCGGAGGGGTCTATGGCTACACCTTC; cdr3_aa: CASSPGGVYGYTF
clone_size: -; j_call: TRBJ1-4; v_call: TRBV15; d_call: TRBD1; cdr3_nt: TGTGCCACCAGCAGTCATACAGGGGCCGGTGAAAAACTGTTTTTT; cdr3_aa: CATSSHTGAGEKLFF
clone_size: -; j_call: TRBJ2-3; v_call: TRBV4-1; d_call: -; cdr3_nt: TGCGCCAGCAGCCAGGCGGGGAGACAGGGTAAAGATACGCAGTATTTT; cdr3_aa: CASSQAGRQGKDTQYF
clone_size: -; j_call: TRBJ1-6; v_call: TRBV10-3; d_call: TRBD1; cdr3_nt: TGTGCCATCAGTGTGGACAGGGGAGGTAATTCACCCCTCCACTTT; cdr3_aa: CAISVDRGGNSPLHF
clone_size: -; j_call: TRBJ2-7; v_call: TRBV5-1; d_call: -; cdr3_nt: TGCGCCAGCAGCTTGTCCATTGTCCGGGACGAGCAGTACTTC; cdr3_aa: CASSLSIVRDEQYF
clone_size: -; j_call: TRBJ1-1; v_call: TRBV10-3; d_call: TRBD1; cdr3_nt: TGTGCCATCTGGGATATGGAAGCCGGGACAGGGAACACTGAAGCTTTCTTT; cdr3_aa: CAIWDMEAGTGNTEAFF
clone_size: -; j_call: TRBJ1-4; v_call: TRBV30; d_call: -; cdr3_nt: TGTGCCTGGAGTTCGCAGGGAAGGGAAAAACTGTTTTTT; cdr3_aa: CAWSSQGREKLFF
clone_size: -; j_call: TRBJ2-5; v_call: TRBV7-2; d_call: -; cdr3_nt: TGTGCCAGCAGCTCCATGCAGGGAGGTGAGACCCAGTACTTC; cdr3_aa: CASSSMQGGETQYF
clone_size: -; j_call: TRBJ2-5; v_call: TRBV7-9; d_call: -; cdr3_nt: TGTGCCAGCAGACGTAGCGCGGAGACCCAGTACTTC; cdr3_aa: CASRRSAETQYF
clone_size: -; j_call: TRBJ2-1; v_call: TRBV27; d_call: TRBD2; cdr3_nt: TGTGCCAGCAGACTAGCGGGGGGGCCACCTGAGCAGTTCTTC; cdr3_aa: CASRLAGGPPEQFF
clone_size: -; j_call: TRBJ1-5; v_call: TRBV7-9; d_call: -; cdr3_nt: TGTTCCAGCAGCCCTGGGGGGTATAGCAATCAGCCCCAGCATTTT; cdr3_aa: CSSSPGGYSNQPQHF
clone_size: -; j_call: TRBJ1-1; v_call: TRBV12-5; d_call: TRBD1; cdr3_nt: TGTGCTAGTGGTTTGGTTCCGGGACAGGGGCCCACTGAAGCTTTCTTT; cdr3_aa: CASGLVPGQGPTEAFF
clone_size: -; j_call: TRBJ2-1; v_call: TRBV7-9; d_call: -; cdr3_nt: TGTGCCTGCCAGGGGGGCCCAACCTTCAATGAGCAGTTCTTC; cdr3_aa: CACQGGPTFNEQFF
clone_size: -; j_call: TRBJ2-2; v_call: TRBV11-2; d_call: TRBD2; cdr3_nt: TGTGCCAGCAGCTTAGACCGGCAGCGGGGGACCGGGGAGCTGTTTTTT; cdr3_aa: CASSLDRQRGTGELFF
clone_size: -; j_call: TRBJ2-7; v_call: TRBV30; d_call: -; cdr3_nt: TGTGCCTGGGGGAGGGGGTCCCCCTCCTACGAGCAGTACTTC; cdr3_aa: CAWGRGSPSYEQYF
clone_size: -; j_call: TRBJ2-5; v_call: TRBV7-2; d_call: TRBD1; cdr3_nt: TGTGCCAGCAGCTCCGGGACAGGGGGCGGAGAGACCCAGTACTTC; cdr3_aa: CASSSGTGGGETQYF
clone_size: -; j_call: TRBJ2-6; v_call: TRBV19; d_call: TRBD1; cdr3_nt: TGTGCCAGTAGTGCTCACCGGGACAGCTATTATAGTGGGGCCAACGTCCTGACTTTC; cdr3_aa: CASSAHRDSYYSGANVLTF
clone_size: -; j_call: TRBJ2-5; v_call: TRBV10-3; d_call: TRBD2; cdr3_nt: TGTGCCATCAGTGAGTGGACTAGCGGAAAAGAGACCCAGTACTTC; cdr3_aa: CAISEWTSGKETQYF
clone_size: -; j_call: TRBJ2-1; v_call: TRBV5-6; d_call: -; cdr3_nt: TGTGCCAGCAGCTTGCGGGGGAGCCACAATGAGCAGTTCTTC; cdr3_aa: CASSLRGSHNEQFF
clone_size: -; j_call: TRBJ2-7; v_call: TRBV2; d_call: TRBD1; cdr3_nt: TGTGCCAGCAGCCTAGGGACAGGGCTTGAGCAGTACTTC; cdr3_aa: CASSLGTGLEQYF
clone_size: -; j_call: TRBJ2-7; v_call: TRBV7-2; d_call: TRBD2; cdr3_nt: TGTGCCAGCAGCTTAATCCGGGGGGCCTACGAGCAGTACTTC; cdr3_aa: CASSLIRGAYEQYF
clone_size: -; j_call: TRBJ1-5; v_call: TRBV19; d_call: TRBD1; cdr3_nt: TGTGCCAGTAGTATAGGGGACAGGGGAAGGACTTCGGGCAATCAGCCCCAGCATTTT; cdr3_aa: CASSIGDRGRTSGNQPQHF
clone_size: few; j_call: TRBJ1-3; v_call: TRBV9; d_call: TRBD1; cdr3_nt: TGTGCCAGCAGCGTAGCCGACAGGGTGAAAGGAAACACCATATATTTT; cdr3_aa: CASSVADRVKGNTIYF
clone_size: -; j_call: TRBJ2-1; v_call: TRBV7-9; d_call: TRBD1; cdr3_nt: TGTGCCTACGACAGGGGCAATGAGCAGTTCTTC; cdr3_aa: CAYDRGNEQFF
clone_size: -; j_call: TRBJ2-7; v_call: TRBV9; d_call: TRBD2; cdr3_nt: TGTGCCAGCAGCCCATGGGGGGGGAACTACGAGCAGTACTTC; cdr3_aa: CASSPWGGNYEQYF